The T cell receptor beta chain under discussion was sequenced for a study of CD8 T cells in ankylosing spondylitis. General study findings and limits: Within ankylosing spondylitis blood, a TCR beta motif made up of roughly eight highly homologous variants appeared to be characteristic. Researchers reportedly found disease-linked clones significantly enriched in matched ankylosing spondylitis synovial fluid.

TCRdb re-analysed the 5' RACE reads in MiXCR, keeping a single row per CDR3 protein. Of some 200,000 distinct CDR3 sequences in the sample, just under 7.5% were seen once. CDR3 length equals 17 residues. V gave up 0 bases and J gave up 0 bases, with 13 bases separating them. Per germline, CDR1 SGDLS and CDR2 YYNGEE. Ten or more counts support this clonotype. No antigen is known for it. The sample comprised blood, either unsorted or a sorted T cell fraction (not recorded which). The V gene is TRBV9, the J gene TRBJ1-5; D gene uncertain. The source of this sequence is a male donor with ankylosing spondylitis. The CDR3 protein is CASSVDGRPSSNQPQHF. CDR3 coding DNA: TGTGCCAGCAGCGTAGATGGTCGCCCCTCTAGCAATCAGCCCCAGCATTTT.